The 3 T cell receptor beta chains listed next were all sequenced from one sample in a study of OX40 agonist ivuxolimab in advanced cancers. Generated by immunoSEQ multiplex PCR, the TCRdb table keeps only in-frame clones and is missing some. The sample yields about 68,000 clones, over 80% seen once. The sequencing used CD4+ or CD8+ T cells sorted from blood, collected in a trial of the OX40 agonist ivuxolimab. These receptors all come from an adult with an advanced solid tumor such as melanoma, head and neck, liver or kidney cancer.

V and J are TRBV27 and TRBJ2-1; 7 bases agree with TRBD1. The J segment lost 1 base and the V segment lost 6 bases, leaving 12 bases of the junction unmatched. Germline CDR1 and CDR2: MNHEY and SMNVEV (reference sequence). The CDR3 totals 17 residues. CDR3 bases: TGTGCCAGCAGCTCCTTCTTAACGGGACAGTCCTACAATGAGCAGTTCTTC. Translated: CASSSFLTGQSYNEQFF.

This sequence joins TRBV5-1 and TRBJ2-7; 7 bases match TRBD2. Germline values: CDR1 SGHRS, CDR2 YFSETQ. CDR3 size: 13 residues. Trimming cost V 5 bases and J 4 bases; bases outside gene matches: 6. This CDR3 is CASRRDYPYEQYF. For the CDR3, the DNA is TGCGCCAGCAGGAGGGACTATCCTTACGAGCAGTACTTC.

The sample holds one count of this clone. The V and J genes are TRBV5-6 and TRBJ2-3; TRBD1 is a possible D gene (5 bases). CDR3 length: 15 amino acids. Germline CDR1 reads SGHDT; CDR2 reads YYEEEE. V lost 2 bases, J lost 3 bases, and 13 bases lay in between. Here the CDR3 DNA reads TGTGCCAGCAGCTTCTTCGTAGGGGAAACAGATACGCAGTATTTT. It yields the protein CASSFFVGETDTQYF.